This T cell receptor (beta chain) was documented in a study of blood T cells in healthy people across ages. CDR1 is SEHNR, CDR2 FQNEAQ, per germline (reference sequence). Trimming removed 5 bases from V and 10 bases from J, with 27 bases in between. This CDR3 region has 17 residues. Through a sample-barcoded 5' primer and a J-beta primer mix, a second PCR was run for about 7 to 12 cycles. Each cDNA molecule was tagged by a template-switch adaptor that had 12 random nucleotides. TCRdb fed the 5' RACE reads into MiXCR, producing one record per CDR3 protein. Among 1.5 million to 1.9 million distinct CDR3 sequences listed, 40% to 45% were seen once. About this clonotype itself: Its antigen is unknown.

Broader study findings: A strong correlation was seen between TCR beta diversity and naive T cell percentage. Unsorted PBMC input precluded a conclusive naive versus antigen-experienced comparison. Estimates drawn from one million T cells were deemed to understate diversity.

The sequenced material came from blood. This TCR was recovered from a woman under 30 in good health. V and J are TRBV7-9 and TRBJ2-1; D unresolved. CDR3 amino acids: CASSTTRWSMSSYEQFF. In DNA, the CDR3 is TGTGCCAGCAGCACCACCCGCTGGTCAATGAGCTCCTACGAGCAGTTCTTC.